Following are 28 T cell receptor beta chains from one sample sequenced in a study of blood T cell repertoires in COVID-19. Produced via immunoSEQ multiplex PCR; TCRdb's table is partial and in-frame only. The sample lists about 300,000 clones, around 90% seen once, with roughly 7.3% in the top ten. The sample was peripheral blood. Receptors were obtained from a woman in her 30s with COVID-19, enrolled during active disease.

The rearrangement joins TRBV3-1 (or the pseudogene TRBV3-2) to TRBJ2-7; 7 nucleotides line up with TRBD2. V gave up 0 bases and J gave up 6 bases; unmatched junction bases: 5. The CDR3 loop spans 14 amino acids. The germline V gene encodes CDR1 LGHDT and CDR2 YNNKEL (reference sequence). The CDR3 DNA reads TGTGCCAGCAGCCAAGATCGCGGGAGTGTCGAGCAGTACTTC. Its protein is CASSQDRGSVEQYF.

This sequence joins TRBV5-6 and TRBJ1-1; D gene unclear. The germline V gene has CDR1 SGHDT and CDR2 YYEEEE. Trimming cost V 1 base and J 4 bases, with 11 bases left between them. The CDR3 consists of 14 residues. CDR3 protein: CASSLMSPGTEAFF. Written as DNA, the CDR3 is TGTGCCAGCAGCTTGATGTCTCCCGGCACTGAAGCTTTCTTT.

V and J are TRBV30 and TRBJ2-7; perhaps TRBD1 as D (5 bases). Per the germline V gene, CDR1 is GTSNPN and CDR2 is SVGIG (reference sequence). CDR3 size: 14 residues. Trimming took off 2 bases at V and 1 base at J, with 12 bases between the two ends. As DNA, the CDR3 is TGTGCCTGGAGTCCCCCTCCAGGGTCCTACGAGCAGTACTTC. The encoded protein is CAWSPPPGSYEQYF.

This chain connects TRBV27 to TRBJ2-6; D is possibly TRBD1 (6 bases). In germline, CDR1 is MNHEY, CDR2 SMNVEV (reference sequence). The CDR3 loop spans 16 amino acids. V lost 7 bases and J 3 bases, leaving 16 bases between the germline ends. The CDR3 here is CASTKAGDGGANVLTF. The CDR3 nucleotides read TGTGCCAGCACCAAGGCAGGGGACGGTGGGGCCAACGTCCTGACTTTC. Filled out from reference TRBV27 and TRBJ2-6, the complete variable domain reads EAQVTQNPRYLITVTGKKLTVTCSQNMNHEYMSWYRQDPGLGLRQIYYSMNVEVTDKGDVPEGYKVSRKEKRNFPLILESPSPNQTSLYFCASTKAGDGGANVLTFGAGSRLTVL.

The V call is TRBV28, the J call TRBJ1-1; tentative D call: TRBD1 (6 bases). The CDR3 has 14 amino acids. The V end lost 6 bases, the J end lost 0 bases, and 11 bases lay between the germline ends. Germline values: CDR1 MDHEN, CDR2 SYDVKM. The CDR3 coding sequence is TGTGCCAGCAGACCAAGACAGGTGAACACTGAAGCTTTCTTT. Translated, it gives CASRPRQVNTEAFF. Full variable domain (remainder filled in from reference TRBV28 and TRBJ1-1): DVKVTQSSRYLVKRTGEKVFLECVQDMDHENMFWYRQDPGLGLRLIYFSYDVKMKEKGDIPEGYSVSREKKERFSLILESASTNQTSMYLCASRPRQVNTEAFFGQGTRLTVV.

This clone was recorded once. This chain uses TRBV2 with TRBJ2-1; TRBD2 agrees at 9 bases. This CDR3 spans 14 amino acids. V shed 10 bases and J 8 bases; nucleotides not matched to a gene: 12. The germline CDR1 and CDR2 sequences are SNHLY and FYNNEI. CDR3 DNA sequence: TGTGCCACCTCGGGAGTAGCGGGAGATGATGAGCAGTTCTTC. Translating it yields CATSGVAGDDEQFF.

The rearrangement links TRBV9 to TRBJ2-5; D may be TRBD2 (5 bases). CDR1 SGDLS and CDR2 YYNGEE come from the germline V gene. The V end lost 0 bases, the J end lost 2 bases, and 26 bases lay between the germline ends. The length of the CDR3 is 20 residues. The CDR3 region is CASSVGGVGKRTRAQETQYF. The CDR3, as DNA: TGTGCCAGCAGCGTAGGGGGAGTCGGAAAGCGCACGAGAGCACAAGAGACCCAGTACTTC.

This clone was detected once. This sequence joins TRBV24-1 and TRBJ2-7, with TRBD2 as a possible D gene (5 bases). Trimming removed 0 bases from V and 7 bases from J, with 6 bases in between. Germline V lookup: CDR1 KGHDR, CDR2 SFDVKD. The length of the CDR3 is 12 residues. The CDR3 is CATSDLRGEQYF. For the CDR3, the DNA is TGTGCCACCAGTGATTTGCGGGGTGAGCAGTACTTC.

The genes are TRBV5-1 and TRBJ1-1; 7 bases match TRBD1. Trimming cost V 4 bases and J 1 base; bases outside gene matches: 4. Germline-derived CDR1 and CDR2 are SGHRS and YFSETQ. The CDR3 is made up of 14 amino acids. DNA for the CDR3: TGCGCCAGCAGCCCGACAGGGCGGAACACTGAAGCTTTCTTT. This codes for CASSPTGRNTEAFF.

The chain employs TRBV10-2 and TRBJ2-7, with D uncertain. The CDR3 length is 12 residues. The germline V gene encodes CDR1 WSHSY and CDR2 SAAADI. The ends were cut back, 2 bases at V and 3 bases at J, with 5 bases in the middle. In nucleotides, the CDR3 is TGCGCCAGCAGTGAGCCTAGCTACGAGCAGTACTTC. This gives the protein CASSEPSYEQYF.

In nucleotides, the CDR3 is TGTGCCAGTACCGCGACAGGCCGGTCCACTGAAGCTTTCTTT. Its translation is CASTATGRSTEAFF. The genes are TRBV19 and TRBJ1-1; a weak D match, TRBD1 (6 bases). The CDR3 totals 14 residues. Germline assignment: CDR1 LNHDA and CDR2 SQIVND (reference sequence). Deletions cut 7 bases from V and 4 bases from J, with 16 bases between.

The CDR3 is CASNPLGAIDYGYTF. The CDR3 DNA follows: TGTGCCAGCAATCCGCTAGGGGCAATAGACTATGGCTACACCTTC. The rearrangement links TRBV6-5 to TRBJ1-2; D may be TRBD1 (5 bases). Germline V gene data show CDR1 as MNHEY and CDR2 as SVGAGI. Trimming took 7 bases from V and 3 from J, leaving 18 bases between them. This CDR3 is built from 15 residues.

This chain connects TRBV4-2 to TRBJ2-3; 9 bases align to TRBD1. Germline CDR1 reads LGHNA; CDR2 reads YNFKEQ. The CDR3 has 15 residues. V was pared by 0 bases and J by 3 bases, with 1 base of the junction left unmatched. The CDR3 nucleotides read TGTGCCAGCAGCCAAGAGGGACAGGGAACAGATACGCAGTATTTT. It is translated as CASSQEGQGTDTQYF.

V is TRBV5-8 and J is TRBJ2-7; TRBD2 matches at 7 bases. This CDR3 is built from 14 residues. The V segment lost 4 bases and the J segment 6 bases; nucleotides outside the gene matches: 10. In germline, CDR1 is SGHTS, CDR2 YDEGEE. The CDR3 spells CASSLSGRAAEQYF. The DNA of the CDR3 is TGTGCCAGCAGCCTTTCTGGGAGGGCTGCCGAGCAGTACTTC.

This chain joins TRBV18 and TRBJ2-5, with D uncertain. Germline V gene sequence: CDR1 KGHSH, CDR2 LQKENI. V lost 5 bases to trimming and J lost 1 base, with 5 bases between them. The CDR3 consists of 12 residues. This chain's CDR3 is CASSTIQETQYF. The CDR3 DNA follows: TGTGCCAGCTCAACAATCCAAGAGACCCAGTACTTC.

V and J are TRBV10-3 and TRBJ1-1; TRBD1 matches at 8 bases. Germline CDR1 and CDR2: ENHRY and SYGVKD. The CDR3 totals 12 residues. The ends lost 10 bases at V and 5 bases at J; junction bases unmatched: 6. DNA for the CDR3: TGTGCCACGAAAACAGGGGGGACTGAAGCTTTCTTT. This sequence encodes CATKTGGTEAFF.

This clone appeared a single time. V is TRBV5-4 and J is TRBJ2-7; 7 bases are shared with TRBD1. V lost 4 bases to trimming and J lost 1 base; unmatched junction nucleotides: 5. Germline V lookup: CDR1 SGHNT, CDR2 YYREEE (reference sequence). CDR3 size: 14 residues. The CDR3 nucleotides read TGTGCCAGCAGCGAGGGACAGAAGTCCTACGAGCAGTACTTC. Its protein is CASSEGQKSYEQYF.

This chain links TRBV4-1 with TRBJ2-7; 11 positions agree with TRBD2. Germline assignment: CDR1 MGHRA and CDR2 YSYEKL. Trimming cost V 2 bases and J 3 bases; bases outside gene matches: 0. The CDR3 sequence is 14 residues long. In DNA, the CDR3 is TGCGCCAGCAGCCAAACTAGCGGGGGCTACGAGCAGTACTTC. Residues: CASSQTSGGYEQYF.

This clone came up a few times. This sequence joins TRBV12-3 or TRBV12-4 and TRBJ2-2; the D gene is possibly TRBD2 (5 bases). Trimming removed 3 bases from V and 6 bases from J, with 8 bases in between. This CDR3 comprises 13 residues. CDR3 DNA: TGTGCCAGCAGTTTGGAGGTGGCCGGGGAGCTGTTTTTT. It specifies CASSLEVAGELFF.

The chain combines TRBV5-4 with TRBJ1-5; TRBD1 matches at 7 bases. The germline V gene encodes CDR1 SGHNT and CDR2 YYREEE (reference sequence). The CDR3 totals 15 residues. Trimming cost V 0 bases and J 2 bases; bases outside gene matches: 2. In DNA form, the CDR3 reads TGTGCCAGCAGCTTGGGAGGGGGCCGCAATCAGCCCCAGCATTTT. Amino acids: CASSLGGGRNQPQHF.

The V call is TRBV5-1, the J call TRBJ2-7; D is undetermined. This CDR3 spans 13 amino acids. The germline gives CDR1 SGHRS, CDR2 YFSETQ. V dropped 3 bases and J dropped 7 bases, with 14 bases sitting between them. The CDR3 nucleotides are TGCGCCAGCAGCTCCCGTGTTAATCTGGAGCAGTACTTC. It is translated as CASSSRVNLEQYF.

The chain employs TRBV28 and TRBJ2-7; 11 bases align to TRBD1. With V trimmed by 8 bases and J by 2 bases, 5 bases remained unmatched. The CDR3 consists of 14 residues. Germline loops: CDR1 MDHEN, CDR2 SYDVKM. The CDR3 coding sequence is TGTGCCAGCGCGTCGGACAGGGGGCCCTACGAGCAGTACTTC. As protein: CASASDRGPYEQYF.

The rearrangement joins TRBV6-5 to TRBJ1-2; D possibly corresponds to TRBD1 (6 bases). There are 14 residues in the CDR3. The V end was cut by 0 bases, the J end by 2 bases, with 7 bases between. Germline lookup yields CDR1 MNHEY and CDR2 SVGAGI. The CDR3, as DNA: TGTGCCAGCAGTTACTCACAGGGAAACTATGGCTACACCTTC. Translation: CASSYSQGNYGYTF.

The genes are TRBV28 and TRBJ2-1; 11 bases align to TRBD1. Germline CDR1 reads MDHEN; CDR2 reads SYDVKM. Losses at the gene ends were 7 bases for V and 9 bases for J; bases not matched to a gene: 14. This CDR3 region has 16 residues. CDR3 in amino acids: CASTALDRGHGSEQFF. In nucleotides, the CDR3 is TGTGCCAGCACCGCACTGGACAGGGGGCATGGGAGTGAGCAGTTCTTC.

This chain joins TRBV28 and TRBJ1-4; TRBD1 aligns across 8 bases. The CDR3 covers 15 residues. Germline CDR1 and CDR2: MDHEN and SYDVKM. V trimming: 3 bases; J trimming: 7 bases; junction bases outside the gene matches: 7. The CDR3 spells CASSFNLDRAEKLFF. The CDR3 nucleotides are TGTGCCAGCAGTTTCAATCTGGACAGGGCTGAAAAACTGTTTTTT. The full variable domain, with the rest looked up from reference TRBV28 and TRBJ1-4, is DVKVTQSSRYLVKRTGEKVFLECVQDMDHENMFWYRQDPGLGLRLIYFSYDVKMKEKGDIPEGYSVSREKKERFSLILESASTNQTSMYLCASSFNLDRAEKLFFGSGTQLSVL.

The rearrangement links TRBV3-1 (or the pseudogene TRBV3-2) to TRBJ1-2; D perhaps matches TRBD1 (6 bases). The CDR3 has 14 amino acids. Trimming left V 1 base short and J 8 bases short, with 14 bases between. The germline gives CDR1 LGHDT, CDR2 YNNKEL (reference sequence). This chain's CDR3 is CASSQAGGASGYTF. The DNA for the CDR3 is TGTGCCAGCAGCCAAGCTGGGGGCGCTTCCGGCTACACCTTC.

V and J are TRBV5-6 and TRBJ1-4; TRBD1 aligns across 7 bases. Germline CDR1 is SGHDT and CDR2 is YYEEEE. This CDR3 is 12 amino acids long. Trimming cost V 4 bases and J 7 bases; bases outside gene matches: 1. The CDR3 DNA follows: TGTGCCAGCAGCCGGGACAGTGAAAAACTGTTTTTT. This gives the protein CASSRDSEKLFF.

The chain combines TRBV9 with TRBJ2-4, with 9 bases lining up with TRBD2. The CDR3 sequence is 16 residues long. V shed 1 base and J 4 bases; nucleotides not matched to a gene: 6. The germline CDR1 and CDR2 sequences are SGDLS and YYNGEE. The CDR3: CASSVTPLAGKNIQYF. The CDR3 DNA reads TGTGCCAGCAGCGTAACCCCCCTAGCGGGGAAAAACATTCAGTACTTC. The full variable domain, completed using reference TRBV9 and TRBJ2-4, is DSGVTQTPKHLITATGQRVTLRCSPRSGDLSVYWYQQSLDQGLQFLIQYYNGEERAKGNILERFSAQQFPDLHSELNLSSLELGDSALYFCASSVTPLAGKNIQYFGAGTRLSVL.